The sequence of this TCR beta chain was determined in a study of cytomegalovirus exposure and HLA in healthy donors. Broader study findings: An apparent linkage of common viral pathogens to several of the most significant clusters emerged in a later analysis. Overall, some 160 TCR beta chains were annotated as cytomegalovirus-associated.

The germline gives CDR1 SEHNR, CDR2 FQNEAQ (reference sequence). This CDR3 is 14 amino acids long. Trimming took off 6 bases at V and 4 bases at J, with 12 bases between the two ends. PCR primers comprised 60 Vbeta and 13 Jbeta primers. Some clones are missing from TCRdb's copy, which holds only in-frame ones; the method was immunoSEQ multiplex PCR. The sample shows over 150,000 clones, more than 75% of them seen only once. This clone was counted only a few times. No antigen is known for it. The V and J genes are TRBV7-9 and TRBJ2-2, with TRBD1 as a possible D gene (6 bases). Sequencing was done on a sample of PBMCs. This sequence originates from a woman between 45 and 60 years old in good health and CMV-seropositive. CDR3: CASRSDRPTGELFF. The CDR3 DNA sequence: TGTGCCAGCAGATCCGACAGGCCCACCGGGGAGCTGTTTTTT.